The 2 T cell receptor beta chains in this list originate from one sample, sequenced in a study of persistence of HIV-infected CD4 T cells. The libraries were made with immunoSEQ version 4 in survey mode. Clones were read by immunoSEQ multiplex PCR, and TCRdb kept only the in-frame ones, dropping some. The table lists around 40,000 clones, 88% of them singletons, with about 0.46% in the top ten. These TCRs are of unknown antigen specificity. This nonspecific control used anti-CD3/anti-CD28 bead stimulation of CD4+ T cells. CD4+ T cells upregulating both CD40 ligand and CD69 were sorted as responding cells. This specimen was CD4+ T cells sorted from PBMCs after 18-hour stimulation, taken from a patient who received antiretroviral therapy. Receptors were obtained from an adult woman with HIV who was CMV-seropositive.

This chain joins TRBV3-1 (or the pseudogene TRBV3-2) and TRBJ2-5; D is undetermined. The CDR3 totals 15 residues. Trimming removed 4 bases at V and 5 bases at J, with 17 bases between. The V gene's germline CDR1 is LGHDT and CDR2 YNNKEL (reference sequence). The CDR3 nucleotides read TGTGCCAGCAGCCTCTCGATGGGCAGCCGGGAGACCCAGTACTTC. Translation: CASSLSMGSRETQYF.

This clone is a singleton in its sample. V usage is TRBV10-3 and J usage is TRBJ2-3; no clear D gene. CDR1 is ENHRY and CDR2 is SYGVKD in the germline V gene. V lost 3 bases and J lost 4, with 2 bases in between. This CDR3 spans 11 amino acids. CDR3 coding DNA: TGTGCCATCAGTGACCCAGATACGCAGTATTTT. The encoded protein is CAISDPDTQYF.